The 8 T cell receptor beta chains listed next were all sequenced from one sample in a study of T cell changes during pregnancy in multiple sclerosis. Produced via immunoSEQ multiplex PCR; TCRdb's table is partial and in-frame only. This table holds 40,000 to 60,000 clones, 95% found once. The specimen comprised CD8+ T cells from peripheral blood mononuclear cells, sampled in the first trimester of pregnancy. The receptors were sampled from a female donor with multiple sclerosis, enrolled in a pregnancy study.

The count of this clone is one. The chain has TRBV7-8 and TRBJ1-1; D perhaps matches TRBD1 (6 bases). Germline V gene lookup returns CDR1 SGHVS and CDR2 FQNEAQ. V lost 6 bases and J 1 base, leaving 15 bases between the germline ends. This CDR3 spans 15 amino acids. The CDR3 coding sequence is TGTGCCAGCAGTCCGACAGGTTGGGGGAACACTGAAGCTTTCTTT. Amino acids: CASSPTGWGNTEAFF.

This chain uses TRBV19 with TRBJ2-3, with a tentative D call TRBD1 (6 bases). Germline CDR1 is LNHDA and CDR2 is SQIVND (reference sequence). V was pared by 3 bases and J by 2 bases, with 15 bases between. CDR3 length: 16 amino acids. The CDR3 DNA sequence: TGTGCCAGTAGTATTTGGGGGCTTACACCCACAGATACGCAGTATTTT. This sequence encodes CASSIWGLTPTDTQYF.

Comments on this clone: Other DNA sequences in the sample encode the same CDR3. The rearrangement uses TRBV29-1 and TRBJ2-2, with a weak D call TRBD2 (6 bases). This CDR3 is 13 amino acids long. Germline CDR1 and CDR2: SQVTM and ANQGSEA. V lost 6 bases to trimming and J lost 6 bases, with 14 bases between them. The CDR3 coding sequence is TGCAGCGTGATAGCGGCCAATGCCGGGGAGCTGTTTTTT. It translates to CSVIAANAGELFF.

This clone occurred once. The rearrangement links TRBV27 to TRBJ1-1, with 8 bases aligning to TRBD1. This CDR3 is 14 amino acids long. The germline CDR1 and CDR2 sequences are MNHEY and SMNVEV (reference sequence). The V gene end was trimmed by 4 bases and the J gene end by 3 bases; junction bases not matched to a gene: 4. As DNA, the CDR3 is TGTGCCAGCAGTTCCGGACAGGGCGACACTGAAGCTTTCTTT. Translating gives CASSSGQGDTEAFF.

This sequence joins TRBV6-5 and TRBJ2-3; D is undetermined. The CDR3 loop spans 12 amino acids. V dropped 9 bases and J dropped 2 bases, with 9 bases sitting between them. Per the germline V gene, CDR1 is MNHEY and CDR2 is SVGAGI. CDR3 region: CASQALTDTQYF. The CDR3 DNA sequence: TGTGCCAGTCAAGCGCTCACAGATACGCAGTATTTT.

The chain's CDR3 is CASSQEGLADTGELFF. The DNA of the CDR3 is TGTGCCAGCAGCCAGGAGGGACTAGCAGACACCGGGGAGCTGTTTTTT. The chain joins TRBV4-2 to TRBJ2-2, with 9 positions matching TRBD2. The V gene end was trimmed by 3 bases and the J gene end by 3 bases; junction bases not matched to a gene: 5. Germline loops: CDR1 LGHNA, CDR2 YNFKEQ. The CDR3 runs to 16 residues.

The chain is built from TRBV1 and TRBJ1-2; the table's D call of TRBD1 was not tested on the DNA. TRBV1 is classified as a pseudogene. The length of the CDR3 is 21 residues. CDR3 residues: CTSSQGHYLLATGGKAFGYTF. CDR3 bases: TGCACCAGCAGCCAAGGTCACTACCTGCTTGCGACAGGGGGTAAAGCGTTTGGCTACACCTTC.

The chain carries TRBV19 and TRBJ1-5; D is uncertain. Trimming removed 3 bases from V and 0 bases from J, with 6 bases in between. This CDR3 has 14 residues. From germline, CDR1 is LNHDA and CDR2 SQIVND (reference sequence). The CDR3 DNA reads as TGTGCCAGTAGTATTGGTAGTAGCAATCAGCCCCAGCATTTT. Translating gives CASSIGSSNQPQHF. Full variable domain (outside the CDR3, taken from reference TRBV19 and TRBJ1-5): DGGITQSPKYLFRKEGQNVTLSCEQNLNHDAMYWYRQDPGQGLRLIYYSQIVNDFQKGDIAEGYSVSREKKESFPLTVTSAQKNPTAFYLCASSIGSSNQPQHFGDGTRLSIL.